This TCR beta chain was documented in a study of cytomegalovirus exposure and HLA in healthy donors. With respect to this clone: Its target is not known.

Broader study findings: Per a later analysis, HLA-associated TCR beta chains showed more clonal expansion than other, equally common TCR beta chains.

J gave up 5 bases and V 0 bases, and 3 bases lay outside the gene matches. CDR1 is SGHRS and CDR2 is YFSETQ in the germline V gene. There are 15 residues in the CDR3. PCR was performed using 60 Vbeta and 13 Jbeta primers. Clones were sequenced by immunoSEQ multiplex PCR, and TCRdb holds only the in-frame ones, with some missing. The profile covers fewer than 65,000 clones, with around four fifths appearing a single time and 1.6% taken by the ten largest. The sequence derives from a man younger than 45 in good health and CMV-seronegative. The sample consisted of PBMCs. V is TRBV5-1 and J is TRBJ2-2, with 8 positions matching TRBD2. CDR3 bases: TGCGCCAGCAGCTTGGAGGGACTAGTAACCGGGGAGCTGTTTTTT. Translating it yields CASSLEGLVTGELFF. The full variable domain, its missing parts supplied by reference TRBV5-1 and TRBJ2-2, is KAGVTQTPRYLIKTRGQQVTLSCSPISGHRSVSWYQQTPGQGLQFLFEYFSETQRNKGNFPGRFSGRQFSNSRSEMNVSTLELGDSALYLCASSLEGLVTGELFFGEGSRLTVL.